This is a list of T cell receptor beta chains from one sample in a study of OX40 agonist ivuxolimab in advanced cancers. Produced via immunoSEQ multiplex PCR; TCRdb's table is partial and in-frame only. The top ten hold about 2.1% of the sample, which has 74,000 or so clones, approximately 86% seen once. The input for sequencing was CD4+ or CD8+ T cells sorted from blood, taken in a trial of the OX40 agonist ivuxolimab. The receptor source for this set is an adult with an advanced solid tumor such as melanoma, head and neck, liver or kidney cancer. The CDR3 runs from the conserved cysteine through the conserved F or W. The D gene is left open where the match is weak. Clone size is not always given. Where it is, it says once, few, many or a class for expanded clones.

CASSFQVSRSGVEQYF,TGTGCCAGCAGCTTCCAGGTCAGCCGGTCTGGGGTGGAGCAGTACTTC,TRBV11-2,16,.,TRBJ2-7,.
CASSGGGQSTDTQYF,TGTGCCAGCAGCGGGGGTGGACAGAGCACAGATACGCAGTATTTT,TRBV5-8,15,.,TRBJ2-3,.
CASSLAREETQYF,TGTGCCAGCAGCTTGGCCAGGGAAGAGACCCAGTACTTC,TRBV5-4,13,few,TRBJ2-5,.
CAISEWGQGNEQYF,TGTGCCATCAGTGAGTGGGGACAGGGTAACGAGCAGTACTTC,TRBV10-3,14,.,TRBJ2-7,TRBD1
CSVGGSSGRTDTQYF,TGCAGCGTTGGGGGTTCTAGCGGCCGCACAGATACGCAGTATTTT,TRBV29-1,15,.,TRBJ2-3,TRBD2
CATTRLAGVGPDTQYF,TGTGCCACCACTCGGCTAGCGGGAGTTGGCCCAGATACGCAGTATTTT,TRBV27,16,.,TRBJ2-3,TRBD2
CASNPGLAAGYTQYF,TGTGCCAGCAATCCCGGACTAGCTGCTGGATATACGCAGTATTTT,TRBV2,15,.,TRBJ2-3,TRBD2
CASSIVLAGGFDTQYF,TGTGCCAGTAGTATAGTCCTAGCGGGGGGATTCGATACGCAGTATTTT,TRBV19,16,.,TRBJ2-3,TRBD2
CASSAMGARSEQFF,TGTGCCAGCAGTGCGATGGGGGCGCGAAGTGAGCAGTTCTTC,TRBV6-6,14,.,TRBJ2-1,.
CASSRSGADGQPQHF,TGTGCCAGCAGCCGATCCGGGGCCGACGGTCAGCCCCAGCATTTT,TRBV7-8,15,.,TRBJ1-5,.
CASSFLGQGGEQYF,TGTGCCAGCAGCTTTTTGGGACAGGGCGGCGAGCAGTACTTC,TRBV11-2,14,.,TRBJ2-7,TRBD1
CASSPGGISGYTF,TGTGCCAGCAGCCCCGGGGGTATTAGTGGCTACACCTTC,TRBV7-2,13,once,TRBJ1-2,.
CASSGQSALEAFF,TGTGCCAGCTCGGGACAGAGCGCTTTAGAAGCTTTCTTT,TRBV19,13,.,TRBJ1-1,TRBD1
CASRDGYSNQPQHF,TGTGCCAGCAGGGACGGATATAGCAATCAGCCCCAGCATTTT,TRBV6-5,14,.,TRBJ1-5,.
CASSLHPGGTEAFF,TGTGCCAGCAGTCTTCACCCAGGGGGCACTGAAGCTTTCTTT,TRBV28,14,.,TRBJ1-1,TRBD1
CASSQRSLANIQYF,TGTGCCAGCAGCCAACGGAGCCTGGCAAACATTCAGTACTTC,TRBV4-2,14,once,TRBJ2-4,.
CASRGLTHNEQFF,TGTGCCAGCAGAGGGCTAACGCACAATGAGCAGTTCTTC,TRBV27,13,.,TRBJ2-1,.
CASTQRGPSYEQYF,TGCGCCAGCACCCAGCGGGGCCCGTCATACGAGCAGTACTTC,TRBV10-1,14,.,TRBJ2-7,TRBD2
CASRSDLPSYEQYF,TGTGCCAGCAGGTCGGACCTTCCCTCCTACGAGCAGTACTTC,TRBV2,14,.,TRBJ2-7,.
CASSNPGQGGTEAFF,TGTGCCAGCAGCAATCCGGGACAGGGAGGGACTGAAGCTTTCTTT,TRBV5-4,15,.,TRBJ1-1,TRBD1
CASTFTSTDTQYF,TGTGCCAGCACCTTCACTAGCACAGATACGCAGTATTTT,TRBV5-6,13,.,TRBJ2-3,.
CASSELSAGDRGKLFF,TGTGCCAGCAGTGAACTATCGGCAGGGGATAGGGGAAAACTGTTTTTT,TRBV6-1,16,few,TRBJ1-4,.
CASSEYLGDEQYF,TGTGCCAGCAGTGAATACCTAGGGGACGAGCAGTACTTC,TRBV25-1,13,once,TRBJ2-7,.
CASSLGVGQVSGANVLTF,TGTGCCAGCAGCTTAGGAGTAGGACAGGTCTCTGGGGCCAACGTCCTGACTTTC,TRBV7-9,18,.,TRBJ2-6,TRBD1
CASSRDSKGEQYF,TGTGCCAGCAGCCGGGACAGCAAGGGGGAGCAGTACTTC,TRBV7-7,13,.,TRBJ2-7,TRBD1
CATGGSHSGNTIYF,TGTGCCACAGGAGGGAGCCACTCTGGAAACACCATATATTTT,TRBV19,14,.,TRBJ1-3,.
CASSEPRTGSNSPLHF,TGCGCCAGCAGTGAACCCCGGACAGGGAGTAATTCACCCCTCCACTTT,TRBV10-2,16,.,TRBJ1-6,TRBD1
CASSLGPFLGTDTQYF,TGTGCCAGCAGCTTGGGGCCTTTCCTGGGCACAGATACGCAGTATTTT,TRBV5-5,16,.,TRBJ2-3,.
CASSALEKFWNEQFF,TGTGCCAGCAGCGCGCTGGAAAAGTTCTGGAATGAGCAGTTCTTC,TRBV5-6,15,.,TRBJ2-1,.
CASSQTVNTEAFF,TGTGCCAGCAGCCAGACTGTGAACACTGAAGCTTTCTTT,TRBV11-2,13,.,TRBJ1-1,.
CASSLLGQGMEKLFF,TGTGCCAGCAGCTTGTTGGGACAGGGGATGGAAAAACTGTTTTTT,TRBV5-5,15,.,TRBJ1-4,TRBD1
CASSLDAGEDEQYF,TGTGCCAGCAGTCTCGACGCGGGGGAGGACGAGCAGTACTTC,TRBV4-2,14,.,TRBJ2-7,TRBD2
CASIQAAREGQDTQYF,TGTGCCAGCATACAGGCGGCGCGGGAGGGCCAGGATACGCAGTATTTT,TRBV7-6,16,.,TRBJ2-3,TRBD2
CASSTGRAETQYF,TGTGCCAGTAGTACTGGAAGGGCAGAGACCCAGTACTTC,TRBV19,13,.,TRBJ2-5,.
CASSSWTARETQYF,TGTGCCAGCAGTTCATGGACAGCCAGGGAGACCCAGTACTTC,TRBV27,14,.,TRBJ2-5,.
CASEGDGFGEAFF,TGTGCTAGTGAAGGCGATGGTTTCGGTGAAGCTTTCTTT,TRBV12-5,13,.,TRBJ1-1,.
CASSQDSQGVQPQHF,TGCGCCAGCAGCCAAGATTCGCAGGGGGTTCAGCCCCAGCATTTT,TRBV4-1,15,.,TRBJ1-5,TRBD1
CASSSTGGRTDTQYF,TGTGCCAGCAGCTCAACAGGGGGACGCACAGATACGCAGTATTTT,TRBV28,15,.,TRBJ2-3,TRBD1
CASSNRGRSNYEQYF,TGTGCCAGCAGTAACCGGGGCCGCTCGAACTACGAGCAGTACTTC,TRBV6-5,15,.,TRBJ2-7,.
CASSLGGTELHYGYTF,TGCGCCAGCAGCTTGGGCGGGACAGAGTTACACTATGGCTACACCTTC,TRBV5-1,16,.,TRBJ1-2,TRBD1
CASSTSTGANYGYTF,TGTGCCAGTAGTACCTCCACAGGAGCCAACTATGGCTACACCTTC,TRBV19,15,.,TRBJ1-2,.
CASSRGNGGYTF,TGTGCCAGCAGCCGAGGGAATGGAGGCTACACCTTC,TRBV7-9,12,few,TRBJ1-2,.
CASSESKGPAEDTQYF,TGCGCCAGCAGTGAGTCGAAGGGGCCCGCCGAAGATACGCAGTATTTT,TRBV10-1,16,.,TRBJ2-3,.
CASGQVASGNTIYF,TGTGCCAGCGGACAGGTCGCCTCTGGAAACACCATATATTTT,TRBV19,14,.,TRBJ1-3,TRBD1
CASRRGAGEIQETQYF,TGCGCCAGCAGACGAGGGGCCGGGGAGATCCAAGAGACCCAGTACTTC,TRBV5-1,16,.,TRBJ2-5,.
CASRSRGISGGELFF,TGTGCCAGCAGGTCCAGGGGGATCTCGGGCGGGGAGCTGTTTTTT,TRBV2,15,.,TRBJ2-2,TRBD1
CASSLLSGSTDTQYF,TGTGCCAGCAGCTTATTGAGCGGGAGCACAGATACGCAGTATTTT,TRBV7-9,15,.,TRBJ2-3,.